The 25 T cell receptor beta chains given below trace back to one sample, sequenced in a study of T cell changes during pregnancy in multiple sclerosis. Some clones are missing from TCRdb's copy, which holds only in-frame ones; the method was immunoSEQ multiplex PCR. The sample includes approximately 46,000 clones, approximately 90% seen only once; the top ten take 7% to 10%. The sequencing here drew on CD8+ T cells from peripheral blood mononuclear cells, taken in the second trimester of pregnancy. The receptor source for this set is a female donor with multiple sclerosis, enrolled in a pregnancy study.

The V and J genes are TRBV7-9 and TRBJ1-4, with 8 bases identical to TRBD1. The V and J ends lost 1 base and 8 bases, in that order; junction bases with no gene match: 6. From germline, CDR1 is SEHNR and CDR2 FQNEAQ (reference sequence). The CDR3 sequence is 15 residues long. In nucleotides, the CDR3 is TGTGCCAGCAGCTTAGTTGACAGGGGTGGAGAAAAACTGTTTTTT. As protein: CASSLVDRGGEKLFF.

The chain is built from TRBV19 and TRBJ1-1; D perhaps matches TRBD1 (5 bases). V was pared by 7 bases and J by 2 bases, with 11 bases between. The CDR3 loop spans 13 amino acids. The germline V gene encodes CDR1 LNHDA and CDR2 SQIVND (reference sequence). This CDR3 reads CASTIGDNTEAFF. DNA of the CDR3: TGTGCCAGTACCATAGGGGATAACACTGAAGCTTTCTTT.

The chain uses TRBV5-4 and TRBJ1-2; 10 bases align to TRBD1. The CDR3 contains 18 residues. V shed 4 bases and J 2 bases; nucleotides not matched to a gene: 14. The germline V gene has CDR1 SGHNT and CDR2 YYREEE (reference sequence). This CDR3 is CASSRQTGGAGGNYGYTF. CDR3 in DNA: TGTGCCAGCAGCAGACAGACAGGGGGCGCCGGAGGGAACTATGGCTACACCTTC.

This clone was observed a single time. The chain uses TRBV5-1 and TRBJ1-1; 8 positions match TRBD1. The CDR3 consists of 18 residues. Per germline, CDR1 SGHRS and CDR2 YFSETQ. Trimming took 0 bases from V and 0 from J; bases not matched to a gene: 10. The CDR3 sequence: CASSLGVTGESLNTEAFF. The CDR3 DNA reads TGCGCCAGCAGCTTGGGGGTGACAGGGGAATCCTTGAACACTGAAGCTTTCTTT.

The CDR3 DNA sequence: TGTGCCAGTACAGGGAACCTCTTCGAAGCTTTCTTT. As protein: CASTGNLFEAFF. The chain couples TRBV19 to TRBJ1-1, with TRBD1 as a possible D gene (5 bases). In germline, CDR1 is LNHDA, CDR2 SQIVND (reference sequence). With 7 bases removed from V and 8 bases from J, the gap between germline ends came to 14 bases. The CDR3 has 12 amino acids.

This clone was seen a handful of times. V gene TRBV19 combines with J gene TRBJ1-1, with 8 bases fitting TRBD1. Germline-derived CDR1 and CDR2 are LNHDA and SQIVND (reference sequence). This CDR3 region has 14 residues. J was trimmed by 4 bases and V by 5 bases; bases with no gene match: 6. CDR3 sequence: CASSWSGGLTEAFF. DNA for the CDR3: TGTGCCAGTAGTTGGTCAGGGGGCCTCACTGAAGCTTTCTTT.

This clone was observed a handful of times. The chain links TRBV6-1 to TRBJ2-3; 13 bases fit TRBD2. Trimming cost V 4 bases and J 4 bases; bases outside gene matches: 2. Germline V lookup: CDR1 MNHNS, CDR2 SASEGT. The CDR3 runs to 15 residues. The CDR3 reads CASSATSGGADTQYF. The DNA of the CDR3 is TGTGCCAGCAGTGCAACTAGCGGGGGGGCAGATACGCAGTATTTT.

V gene TRBV9 combines with J gene TRBJ2-3; maybe TRBD1 (5 bases). Trimming shortened V by 3 bases and J by 1 base, and 18 bases separated the two germline ends. CDR1 and CDR2 from the germline V gene are SGDLS and YYNGEE. The CDR3 is made up of 17 amino acids. CDR3 residues: CASSAYGQFSGTDTQYF. CDR3 coding DNA: TGTGCCAGCAGCGCCTACGGACAATTCTCAGGCACAGATACGCAGTATTTT.

V and J are TRBV30 and TRBJ1-6; D call uncertain. Looked up from germline, CDR1 is GTSNPN and CDR2 is SVGIG (reference sequence). Deletions cut 8 bases from V and 3 bases from J, with 14 bases between. The CDR3 is 14 residues long. In DNA, the CDR3 is TGTGCCATAAACCCCGGGGACTATAATTCACCCCTCCACTTT. Translation: CAINPGDYNSPLHF.

The chain joins TRBV27 to TRBJ2-2, with D hard to call. V was shortened by 2 bases and J by 7 bases, with 8 bases between the two germline ends. The CDR3 is 13 amino acids. Looked up from germline, CDR1 is MNHEY and CDR2 is SMNVEV (reference sequence). The CDR3 coding sequence is TGTGCCAGCAGTTTAGGAGAGGTCGGGGAGCTGTTTTTT. It codes for CASSLGEVGELFF.

The rearrangement links TRBV27 to TRBJ1-5; D gene ambiguous. V lost 6 bases, J lost 2 bases, and 11 bases lay in between. The CDR3 runs to 14 residues. Germline V gene sequence: CDR1 MNHEY, CDR2 SMNVEV (reference sequence). As DNA, the CDR3 is TGTGCCAGCAGCCGTGAGGTTGGCAATCAGCCCCAGCATTTT. It yields the protein CASSREVGNQPQHF.

The V gene is TRBV11-2, the J gene TRBJ2-3; TRBD1 might be the D (5 bases). The germline gives CDR1 SGHAT, CDR2 FQNNGV. V lost 10 bases and J lost 0, with 11 bases in between. This CDR3 has 13 residues. DNA of the CDR3: TGTGCCACATGGACACCCAGCACAGATACGCAGTATTTT. This codes for CATWTPSTDTQYF.

There are a few counts of this clone. The rearrangement links TRBV7-6 to TRBJ1-1; D possibly corresponds to TRBD1 (6 bases). Trimming pared 5 bases from V and 4 bases from J, leaving 11 bases between. This CDR3 comprises 13 residues. Germline-derived CDR1 and CDR2 are SGHVS and FNYEAQ. The CDR3 loop is CASSTLQGTEAFF. In DNA, the CDR3 is TGTGCCAGCAGCACCCTACAGGGCACTGAAGCTTTCTTT.

V usage is TRBV27 and J usage is TRBJ2-7; D remains ambiguous. This CDR3 comprises 13 residues. CDR1 and CDR2 (germline): MNHEY, SMNVEV (reference sequence). V lost 6 bases, J lost 2 bases, and 11 bases lay in between. DNA of the CDR3: TGTGCCAGCAGGCTAAGTTACCCCTACGAGCAGTACTTC. It encodes CASRLSYPYEQYF.

The chain uses TRBV30 and TRBJ1-1; perhaps TRBD1 as D (5 bases). This CDR3 is built from 13 residues. V lost 4 bases, J lost 3 bases, and 12 bases lay in between. CDR1 and CDR2 from the germline V gene are GTSNPN and SVGIG (reference sequence). The CDR3 loop is CAWTMGGDTEAFF. The CDR3 bases are TGTGCCTGGACGATGGGGGGGGACACTGAAGCTTTCTTT.

This rearrangement joins TRBV27 to TRBJ1-2; D is ambiguous. CDR1 and CDR2 (germline): MNHEY, SMNVEV (reference sequence). V was pared by 6 bases and J by 0 bases, with 8 bases between. The CDR3 is made up of 13 amino acids. CDR3 nucleotide sequence: TGTGCCAGCAGGTTCTCCCCTAACTATGGCTACACCTTC. Protein: CASRFSPNYGYTF.

There are a few counts of this clone. This chain uses TRBV6-4 with TRBJ1-5, with TRBD1 as a possible D gene (6 bases). The germline V and J ends were trimmed by 3 bases and 4 bases, with 10 bases remaining between them. Germline CDR1 reads MRHNA; CDR2 reads SNTAGT. The CDR3 is 14 amino acids. The CDR3 is CASSEEGENQPQHF. CDR3 in DNA: TGTGCCAGCAGTGAAGAGGGGGAAAATCAGCCCCAGCATTTT.

The chain is built from TRBV13 and TRBJ1-2, with 9 bases lining up with TRBD1. V was clipped by 5 bases and J by 4 bases; unmatched bases: 11. Germline lookup yields CDR1 PRHDT and CDR2 FYEKMQ (reference sequence). This CDR3 comprises 16 residues. CDR3 nucleotide sequence: TGTGCCAGCAGCCTGCCGGGACAGGGAGTTGTCTATGGCTACACCTTC. Protein product: CASSLPGQGVVYGYTF.

This clone was observed once. The chain combines TRBV13 with TRBJ2-7, with D tentatively TRBD1 (5 bases). CDR3 size: 14 residues. The germline V gene encodes CDR1 PRHDT and CDR2 FYEKMQ (reference sequence). Between the trimmed V and J ends, which lost 0 bases and 1 base, there was a span of 7 bases. CDR3 bases: TGTGCCAGCAGCTTAGGGACAGCTTCCTACGAGCAGTACTTC. It codes for CASSLGTASYEQYF.

J is TRBJ2-3 and V is TRBV29-1, with no clear D. V was clipped by 3 bases and J by 2 bases, with 15 bases between them. Germline CDR1 reads SQVTM; CDR2 reads ANQGSEA. CDR3 length: 15 amino acids. CDR3 DNA: TGCAGCGTTGATTTAGAGAGCCCCCTCACAGATACGCAGTATTTT. Protein sequence: CSVDLESPLTDTQYF.

This rearrangement joins TRBV7-2 to TRBJ2-3; D is unclear. Per the germline V gene, CDR1 is SGHTA and CDR2 is FQGNSA. This CDR3 has 14 amino acids. Trimming took off 1 base at V and 2 bases at J, with 7 bases between the two ends. CDR3 DNA sequence: TGTGCCAGCAGCTTAGTGGCATCCACAGATACGCAGTATTTT. Translation: CASSLVASTDTQYF.

The rearrangement links TRBV9 to TRBJ2-7, with 9 bases that match TRBD1. Trimming took 0 bases from V and 6 from J; bases not matched to a gene: 7. CDR1 SGDLS and CDR2 YYNGEE come from the germline V gene. CDR3 length: 15 amino acids. The CDR3 coding sequence is TGTGCCAGCAGCGTAGTCGACAGGGGGTTTGCCGAGCAGTACTTC. Amino acid sequence: CASSVVDRGFAEQYF.

The chain recombines TRBV5-4 with TRBJ1-2, with 8 bases identical to TRBD1. V lost 3 bases, J lost 4 bases, and 5 bases stayed unmatched. The germline gives CDR1 SGHNT, CDR2 YYREEE (reference sequence). The CDR3 runs to 14 residues. CDR3 sequence: CASSSRTGIYGYTF. The CDR3 nucleotides read TGTGCCAGCAGCTCCCGGACAGGGATCTATGGCTACACCTTC.

In this sample, this clone turned up many times. This chain connects TRBV7-9 to TRBJ1-4, with D possibly being TRBD1 (5 bases). CDR3 length equals 17 residues. CDR1 and CDR2 (germline): SEHNR, FQNEAQ (reference sequence). V lost 8 bases to trimming and J lost 8 bases, with 27 bases between them. This chain's CDR3 is CASRGRSGGVWSEKLFF. CDR3 coding DNA: TGTGCCAGCCGAGGGCGGTCAGGAGGGGTTTGGAGCGAAAAACTGTTTTTT.

The CDR3 sequence is CASSLLQAPVNGIAFF. The CDR3 DNA sequence: TGTGCCAGCAGCTTGTTACAGGCCCCAGTTAACGGTATCGCTTTCTTT. The chain is built from TRBV7-9 and TRBJ1-1; perhaps TRBD1 as D (5 bases). Trimming pared 3 bases from V and 11 bases from J, leaving 25 bases between. The germline CDR1 and CDR2 sequences are SEHNR and FQNEAQ (reference sequence). CDR3 length equals 16 residues.